Listed below are T cell receptor beta chains from one sample, sequenced in a study of cytomegalovirus exposure and HLA in healthy donors. Sequenced by immunoSEQ multiplex PCR; TCRdb stores in-frame clones only, minus some. The repertoire consists of 100,000 to 150,000 clones, with over 60% occurring once and the leading ten covering 1.8%. What was sequenced was PBMCs. These receptor sequences come from a female donor in good health and CMV-seropositive. The CDR3 runs from the conserved cysteine through the conserved F or W. A D gene is named only where the DNA matches it firmly. Only part of the rows carry a size: once, few, many, or a class if the clone is expanded.

v_call	d_call	clone_size	j_call	cdr3_nt	cdr3_aa
TRBV10-3	TRBD2	-	TRBJ2-7	TGTGCCATCAGTGGGGGACTATCCTACGAGCAGTACTTC	CAISGGLSYEQYF
TRBV5-8	-	-	TRBJ2-7	TGTGCCAGCAGCCCGGTCCACGCCGAGCAGTACTTC	CASSPVHAEQYF
TRBV7-9	TRBD1	-	TRBJ2-5	TGTGCCAGCAGCCGGGTCAGGGGGGAGACCCAGTACTTC	CASSRVRGETQYF
TRBV5-1	-	few	TRBJ2-3	TGCGCCAGCAGCTTGCAACTTAGCACAGATACGCAGTATTTT	CASSLQLSTDTQYF
TRBV9	-	once	TRBJ2-7	TGTGCCAGCAGCTCCCCCTTGCGGGTTCGTCTCTACTACGAGCAGTACTTC	CASSSPLRVRLYYEQYF
TRBV6-5	TRBD1	-	TRBJ1-2	TGTGCCAGCAGTTCAAACCAGGGGGTTGGAGGCTACACCTTC	CASSSNQGVGGYTF
TRBV19	TRBD1	-	TRBJ1-2	TGTGCCAGTAGTATTGCGGCAGGGGGCAACTATGGCTACACCTTC	CASSIAAGGNYGYTF
TRBV6-1	-	few	TRBJ2-1	TGTGCCAGCAGTGTCCCCGACAGCTACAATGAGCAGTTCTTC	CASSVPDSYNEQFF
TRBV7-2	-	few	TRBJ2-7	TGTGCCAGCAGCTTTACAGGGCCACTTTTGAGTTCCTACGAGCAGTACTTC	CASSFTGPLLSSYEQYF
TRBV28	-	once	TRBJ1-1	TGTGCCAGCAGTTTTGTACAGGCCAACACTGAAGCTTTCTTT	CASSFVQANTEAFF
TRBV6-1	-	-	TRBJ2-3	TGTGCCAGCAGTTTACAGGGTCGCACAGATACGCAGTATTTT	CASSLQGRTDTQYF
TRBV21-1	-	few	TRBJ2-7	TGTGCCAGCATGGACAGGACAGGGGTGCCACGAGACCCCTACGAGCAGTACTTC	CASMDRTGVPRDPYEQYF
TRBV29-1	TRBD2	-	TRBJ2-1	TGCAGCGTTGACGGCGGGAGCCCTAACAATGAGCAGTTCTTC	CSVDGGSPNNEQFF
TRBV19	-	few	TRBJ1-5	TGTGCCAGTACTCCTAGGCGGGGGGTCAATCAGCCCCAGCATTTT	CASTPRRGVNQPQHF
TRBV6-6	TRBD2	-	TRBJ2-1	TGTGCCAGCAGCCCTATAGCGGGAGTTTACAATGAGCAGTTCTTC	CASSPIAGVYNEQFF
TRBV9	TRBD1	-	TRBJ2-7	TGTGCCAGCAGCGCCTCCGGACAGGCCGCCTACGAGCAGTACTTC	CASSASGQAAYEQYF
TRBV28	TRBD1	few	TRBJ1-5	TGTGCCAGCAGCACCCGTCAGGGGGGCAATCAGCCCCAGCATTTT	CASSTRQGGNQPQHF
TRBV19	TRBD2	-	TRBJ2-7	TGTGCCAGTAGTGAGAAGGCTAGCGGAGGCTACGAGCAGTACTTC	CASSEKASGGYEQYF
TRBV5-1	TRBD2	-	TRBJ2-1	TGCGCCAGCAGCTTGGGCGGAGCGGGAGGTCTAAATGAGCAGTTCTTC	CASSLGGAGGLNEQFF
TRBV2	TRBD1	-	TRBJ1-2	TGTGCCAGCAGCGCAAGACAGGGGGCGCTTAACTATGGCTACACCTTC	CASSARQGALNYGYTF
TRBV7-9	TRBD2	-	TRBJ2-5	TGTGCCAGCAGCTCCGGGACTAACAAGTACTTC	CASSSGTNKYF
TRBV6-5	-	-	TRBJ1-1	TGTGCCAGCAGTTACTCGAGGTCGGGGGGGAACACTGAAGCTTTCTTT	CASSYSRSGGNTEAFF
TRBV6-6	TRBD1	-	TRBJ2-3	TGTGCCAGCAGTTCCACGGACAGGGGGGGTTCAGATACGCAGTATTTT	CASSSTDRGGSDTQYF
TRBV18	TRBD1	-	TRBJ2-7	TGTGCCAGCTCACCCCCGGCCAGGGGGATCCACGAGCAGTACTTC	CASSPPARGIHEQYF
TRBV29-1	-	once	TRBJ1-1	TGCAGCGTTACAGGGATGTCTTGGATGAACACTGAAGCTTTCTTT	CSVTGMSWMNTEAFF
TRBV30	-	-	TRBJ1-2	TGTGCCTGGAGCAAAACGGACAGATACTATGGCTACACCTTC	CAWSKTDRYYGYTF
TRBV5-6	-	-	TRBJ2-3	TGTGCCAGCAGCTTGGCCTACGGGGTAAGCACAGATACGCAGTATTTT	CASSLAYGVSTDTQYF
TRBV5-4	TRBD2	-	TRBJ2-3	TGTGCCAGCAGCCCCGATCGCGGGAGACGCACAGATACGCAGTATTTT	CASSPDRGRRTDTQYF
TRBV5-4	TRBD2	-	TRBJ2-2	TGTGCCAGCAGCCAAAGGACTAGCGGGGGGGCAGGTGGGGAGCTGTTTTTT	CASSQRTSGGAGGELFF
TRBV11-2	-	-	TRBJ2-7	TGTGCCAGCAGCTTACAGGGTTCCTACGAGCAGTACTTC	CASSLQGSYEQYF
TRBV30	TRBD2	few	TRBJ2-1	TGTGCCTGGAGCCCCGGTTTGGCCCGGGGACTAGCCGGCGGTTTGTCCTACAATGAGCAGTTCTTC	CAWSPGLARGLAGGLSYNEQFF
TRBV10-1	TRBD2	-	TRBJ2-1	TGCGCCAGCAGTCGGACTAGCGGGAGTAATGAGCAGTTCTTC	CASSRTSGSNEQFF
TRBV29-1	TRBD1	-	TRBJ2-7	TGCAGCGTTGAACAGGGGGTCAACGAGCAGTACTTC	CSVEQGVNEQYF
TRBV28	TRBD1	once	TRBJ2-1	TGTGCCAGCAGCTTGGGACAGGGGAATCACAATGAGCAGTTCTTC	CASSLGQGNHNEQFF
TRBV30	TRBD1	-	TRBJ2-2	TGTGCCTGGAGGGGACAGGGTTGGTCCGGGGAGCTGTTTTTT	CAWRGQGWSGELFF
TRBV30	-	-	TRBJ2-1	TGTGCCTGGGGAGACAGTCGCGGGCAGTTCTTC	CAWGDSRGQFF
TRBV10-1	-	few	TRBJ2-2	TGCGCCAGCAGTGAATCTTGGAACACCGGGGAGCTGTTTTTT	CASSESWNTGELFF
TRBV28	TRBD2	-	TRBJ2-7	TGTGCCAGCAGTTCACTTACGACAGCGGGATCCTACGAGCAGTACTTC	CASSSLTTAGSYEQYF
TRBV25-1	TRBD1	-	TRBJ2-7	TGTGCCAGCAGGACCGGGACAGGGGGCGGCGAGCAGTACTTC	CASRTGTGGGEQYF
TRBV6-1	-	-	TRBJ1-3	TGTGCCAGCAGTGAACCCGGAGGGCACACCATATATTTT	CASSEPGGHTIYF
TRBV6-1	-	-	TRBJ1-4	TGTGCCAGCAGGACAGTCACTAATGAAAAACTGTTTTTT	CASRTVTNEKLFF
TRBV7-2	TRBD2	-	TRBJ2-1	TGTGCCAGCAGCTTAGGCGGGGGGGCGGGTAATGAGCAGTTCTTC	CASSLGGGAGNEQFF
TRBV14	TRBD1	-	TRBJ2-7	TGTGCCAGCAGCCAAGCCCCGGGACAGGGCAGCTACGAGCAGTACTTC	CASSQAPGQGSYEQYF
TRBV6-5	TRBD2	few	TRBJ2-1	TGTGCCAGCAGTTACTCGCGGGAGGGTTACAATGAGCAGTTCTTC	CASSYSREGYNEQFF
TRBV9	-	-	TRBJ1-1	TGTGCCAGCAGCCCATGGGGACACCCGAACACTGAAGCTTTCTTT	CASSPWGHPNTEAFF
TRBV6-1	-	once	TRBJ1-5	TGTGCCAGCAGGCCTCAGGGGAATAGCAATCAGCCCCAGCATTTT	CASRPQGNSNQPQHF
TRBV9	TRBD1	-	TRBJ1-5	TGTGCCAGCAGTTCAGGGGGCGGGCAGCCCCAGCATTTT	CASSSGGGQPQHF
TRBV2	TRBD2	-	TRBJ2-5	TGTGCCAGCAGTAGACTAGCGGGCGGAGAGACCCAGTACTTC	CASSRLAGGETQYF
TRBV13	TRBD1	once	TRBJ2-2	TGTGCCAGCAGCAGACAGGGGGCTGGCGGGGAGCTGTTTTTT	CASSRQGAGGELFF
TRBV11-2	TRBD2	few	TRBJ2-1	TGTGCCAGCAGACACAAGGGACTAGCGGGAGATGAGCAGTTCTTC	CASRHKGLAGDEQFF